This TCR beta chain stems from a study of blood T cell repertoires in COVID-19. Overall study context: Samples taken during acute and convalescent COVID-19 were collected in the United States, Italy and Spain. PBMCs, B-cell-depleted T cells, or T cells were the source of the cDNA or gDNA that made up the material.

In this sample, this clone turned up once. The CDR3 totals 14 residues. Germline loops: CDR1 KGHSH, CDR2 LQKENI. Trimming removed 2 bases at V and 2 bases at J, with 7 bases between. The data were produced by immunoSEQ multiplex PCR, yet TCRdb's version contains in-frame clones alone and is incomplete. The sample has approximately 250,000 clones; 88% are singletons. The participants were between roughly 18 and 90 years old and came from roughly 25 US areas. The J gene is TRBJ1-5, the V gene TRBV18; no clear D. The receptor comes from a woman aged 40-49 years with acute COVID-19. Sample: PBMCs or T cells enriched from blood (not recorded which). CDR3 protein: CASSPMSGNQPQHF. DNA of the CDR3: TGTGCCAGCTCACCAATGTCAGGCAATCAGCCCCAGCATTTT.